The 12 T cell receptor beta chains listed next were all sequenced from one sample in a study of blood T cell repertoires in COVID-19. Libraries were prepared by immunoSEQ multiplex PCR; TCRdb keeps only in-frame clonotypes and omits some of them. This table holds about 210,000 clones, approximately 90% found once. What was sequenced was peripheral blood. The receptors derive from a man in his forties with acute or convalescent COVID-19.

CDR3 DNA: TGTGCCAGCAGTCCGGGACAGGGGTCGGGTGAAGCTTTCTTT. It yields the protein CASSPGQGSGEAFF. The chain couples TRBV6-5 to TRBJ1-1, with TRBD1 matching over 10 bases. CDR1 is MNHEY and CDR2 is SVGAGI in the germline V gene. The V and J ends lost 5 bases and 7 bases, in that order; junction bases with no gene match: 7. The CDR3 is 14 residues long.

The CDR3 reads CASSLSKREEETQYF. CDR3 nucleotides: TGTGCCAGCAGTTTATCGAAGCGGGAGGAAGAGACCCAGTACTTC. The chain combines TRBV27 with TRBJ2-5; 9 nucleotides match TRBD2. Germline assignment: CDR1 MNHEY and CDR2 SMNVEV (reference sequence). After removal of 0 bases from V and 3 bases from J, the junction contained 2 bases not matched to a gene. This CDR3 has 15 residues.

In nucleotides, the CDR3 is TGTGCCAGCAGTCGAACCTGGACTAGCGGGGGGGCGAACACCGGGGAGCTGTTTTTT. Protein product: CASSRTWTSGGANTGELFF. The V and J genes are TRBV2 and TRBJ2-2; TRBD2 matches 15 bases. Unmatched junction bases numbered 7, after V lost 5 bases and J lost 0 bases. Germline V lookup: CDR1 SNHLY, CDR2 FYNNEI. This CDR3 is 19 amino acids long.

V usage is TRBV5-8 and J usage is TRBJ2-5, with 8 bases lining up with TRBD1. V was clipped by 4 bases and J by 1 base; unmatched bases: 6. Germline CDR1 and CDR2: SGHTS and YDEGEE. There are 15 residues in the CDR3. CDR3 coding DNA: TGTGCCAGCAGCACCGGACAGGGCCTCCAAGAGACCCAGTACTTC. The encoded protein is CASSTGQGLQETQYF.

The chain carries TRBV5-1 and TRBJ2-3; D call uncertain. V gave up 4 bases and J gave up 2 bases, with 17 bases separating them. The germline V gene has CDR1 SGHRS and CDR2 YFSETQ. The CDR3 spans 16 residues. The CDR3 spells CASSVSGSPDTDTQYF. CDR3 DNA sequence: TGCGCCAGCAGCGTCTCAGGCTCGCCTGACACAGATACGCAGTATTTT.

This clone was counted only a few times. The chain is built from TRBV6-6 and TRBJ1-1; TRBD1 aligns across 12 bases. The CDR3 contains 16 residues. Unmatched junction bases numbered 12, after V lost 9 bases and J lost 4 bases. The germline gives CDR1 MNHNY, CDR2 SVGAGI (reference sequence). In DNA, the CDR3 is TGTGCCAGTATTCCGGGACAGGGGGCGTTGGGCACTGAAGCTTTCTTT. This codes for CASIPGQGALGTEAFF.

The rearrangement joins TRBV19 to TRBJ2-4; 7 bases are shared with TRBD1. This CDR3 has 18 amino acids. The germline V gene encodes CDR1 LNHDA and CDR2 SQIVND (reference sequence). The ends lost 4 bases at V and 0 bases at J; junction bases unmatched: 12. The CDR3 region is CASSKVLTGDLAKNIQYF. The CDR3 DNA follows: TGTGCCAGTAGTAAGGTGCTTACAGGGGACCTAGCCAAAAACATTCAGTACTTC. Full variable domain (outside the CDR3, taken from reference TRBV19 and TRBJ2-4): DGGITQSPKYLFRKEGQNVTLSCEQNLNHDAMYWYRQDPGQGLRLIYYSQIVNDFQKGDIAEGYSVSREKKESFPLTVTSAQKNPTAFYLCASSKVLTGDLAKNIQYFGAGTRLSVL.

V is TRBV18 and J is TRBJ2-7; TRBD2 is a possible D gene (5 bases). V lost 6 bases and J lost 7, with 25 bases in between. Germline V lookup: CDR1 KGHSH, CDR2 LQKENI. This CDR3 has 16 amino acids. CDR3 protein: CASSPPERVVYREQYF. The CDR3, as DNA: TGTGCCAGCTCCCCCCCCGAGAGGGTCGTGTATCGGGAGCAGTACTTC.

V gene TRBV2 combines with J gene TRBJ1-5, with a possible D match to TRBD1 (5 bases). Trimming left V 8 bases short and J 5 bases short, with 13 bases between. The CDR3 is 13 amino acids. Germline CDR1 is SNHLY and CDR2 is FYNNEI. DNA for the CDR3: TGTGCCAGCCAGGGTTTCCATGATCAGCCCCAGCATTTT. This sequence encodes CASQGFHDQPQHF.

The chain has TRBV20-1 and TRBJ1-2, with D possibly TRBD1 on 6 matching bases. The germline V gene encodes CDR1 DFQATT and CDR2 SNEGSKA (reference sequence). This CDR3 is built from 11 residues. V was pared by 6 bases and J by 4 bases, with 9 bases between. DNA of the CDR3: TGCAGTGCCTCGACAGGCTATGGCTACACCTTC. Its protein is CSASTGYGYTF.

This chain connects TRBV11-2 to TRBJ2-1; 12 bases match TRBD2. Germline V gene data show CDR1 as SGHAT and CDR2 as FQNNGV. Trimming took 5 bases from V and 0 from J; bases not matched to a gene: 8. CDR3 length equals 18 residues. CDR3 loop: CASSQGTSGWSSYNEQFF. The DNA for the CDR3 is TGTGCCAGCAGCCAAGGGACTAGCGGGTGGAGCTCCTACAATGAGCAGTTCTTC.

The J gene is TRBJ1-2, the V gene TRBV5-5; D not resolved. CDR3 size: 13 residues. Looked up from germline, CDR1 is SGHKS and CDR2 is YYEKEE (reference sequence). V shed 3 bases and J shed 12 bases, with 18 bases lying between them. This chain's CDR3 is CASSSPRDGSNTF. CDR3 in DNA: TGTGCCAGCAGCTCACCTCGTGATGGGAGCAACACCTTC.